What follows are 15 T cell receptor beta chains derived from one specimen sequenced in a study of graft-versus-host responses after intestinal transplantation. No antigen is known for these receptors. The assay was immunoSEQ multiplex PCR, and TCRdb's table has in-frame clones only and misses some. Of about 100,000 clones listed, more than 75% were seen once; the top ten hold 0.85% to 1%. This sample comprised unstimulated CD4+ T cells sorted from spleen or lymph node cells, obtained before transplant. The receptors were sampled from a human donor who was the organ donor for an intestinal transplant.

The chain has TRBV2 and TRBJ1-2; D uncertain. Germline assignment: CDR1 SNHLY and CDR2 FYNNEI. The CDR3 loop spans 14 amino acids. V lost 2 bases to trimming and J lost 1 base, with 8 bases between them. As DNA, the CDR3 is TGTGCCAGCAGTGAACAGGACTTTAACTATGGCTACACCTTC. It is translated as CASSEQDFNYGYTF. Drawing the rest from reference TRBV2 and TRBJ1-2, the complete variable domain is EPEVTQTPSHQVTQMGQEVILRCVPISNHLYFYWYRQILGQKVEFLVSFYNNEISEKSEIFDDQFSVERPDGSNFTLKIRSTKLEDSAMYFCASSEQDFNYGYTFGSGTRLTVV.

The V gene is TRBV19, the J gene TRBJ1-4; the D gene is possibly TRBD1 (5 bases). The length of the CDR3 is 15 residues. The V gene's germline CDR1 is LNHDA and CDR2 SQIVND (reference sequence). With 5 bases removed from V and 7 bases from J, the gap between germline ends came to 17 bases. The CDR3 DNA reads TGTGCCAGTAGTGTGACGGGCGGCGGGGGTGAAAAACTGTTTTTT. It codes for CASSVTGGGGEKLFF.

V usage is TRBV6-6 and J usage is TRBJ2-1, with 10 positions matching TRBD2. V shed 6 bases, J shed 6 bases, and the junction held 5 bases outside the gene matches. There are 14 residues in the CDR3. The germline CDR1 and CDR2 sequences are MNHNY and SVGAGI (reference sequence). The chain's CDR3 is CASRGSGGVNEQFF. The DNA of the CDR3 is TGTGCCAGCAGGGGCAGCGGGGGGGTCAATGAGCAGTTCTTC.

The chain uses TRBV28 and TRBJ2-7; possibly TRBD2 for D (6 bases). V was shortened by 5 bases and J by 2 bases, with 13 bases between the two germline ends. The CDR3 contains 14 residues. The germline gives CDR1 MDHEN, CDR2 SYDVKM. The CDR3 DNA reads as TGTGCCAGCAGTCACGGGACTCTGACCTACGAGCAGTACTTC. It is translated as CASSHGTLTYEQYF. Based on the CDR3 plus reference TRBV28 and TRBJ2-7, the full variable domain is DVKVTQSSRYLVKRTGEKVFLECVQDMDHENMFWYRQDPGLGLRLIYFSYDVKMKEKGDIPEGYSVSREKKERFSLILESASTNQTSMYLCASSHGTLTYEQYFGPGTRLTVT.

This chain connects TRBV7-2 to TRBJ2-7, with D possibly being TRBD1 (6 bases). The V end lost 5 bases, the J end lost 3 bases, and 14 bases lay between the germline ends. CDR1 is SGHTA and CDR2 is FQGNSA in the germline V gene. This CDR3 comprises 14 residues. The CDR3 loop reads CASSLRQAHYEQYF. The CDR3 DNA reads TGTGCCAGCAGCCTTAGACAGGCGCACTACGAGCAGTACTTC.

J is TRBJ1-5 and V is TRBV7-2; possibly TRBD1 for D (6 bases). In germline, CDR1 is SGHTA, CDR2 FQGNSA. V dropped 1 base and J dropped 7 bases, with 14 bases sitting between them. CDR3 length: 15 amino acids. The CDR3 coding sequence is TGTGCCAGCAGCTTAGGGGGTCAGGGGAACCAGCCCCAGCATTTT. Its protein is CASSLGGQGNQPQHF.

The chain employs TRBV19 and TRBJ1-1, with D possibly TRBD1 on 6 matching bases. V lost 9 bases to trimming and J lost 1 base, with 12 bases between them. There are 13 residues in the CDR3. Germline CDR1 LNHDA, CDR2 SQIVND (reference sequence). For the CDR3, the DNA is TGTGCCAGCTCGGGACAACCGAACACTGAAGCTTTCTTT. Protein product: CASSGQPNTEAFF.

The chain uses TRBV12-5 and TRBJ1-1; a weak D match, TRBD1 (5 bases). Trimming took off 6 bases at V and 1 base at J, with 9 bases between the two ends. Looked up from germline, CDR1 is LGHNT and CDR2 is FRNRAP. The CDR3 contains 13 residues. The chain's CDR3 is CASGSGANTEAFF. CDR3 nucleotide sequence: TGTGCTAGTGGCTCTGGGGCGAACACTGAAGCTTTCTTT.

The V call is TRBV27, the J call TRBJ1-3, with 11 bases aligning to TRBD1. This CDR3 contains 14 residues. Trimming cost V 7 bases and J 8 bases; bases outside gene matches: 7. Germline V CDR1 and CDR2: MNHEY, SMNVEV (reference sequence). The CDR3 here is CASNPDRGLDTIYF. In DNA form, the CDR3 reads TGTGCCAGCAACCCGGACAGGGGGCTTGACACCATATATTTT.

The CDR3 nucleotides read TGTGCCTGGACCTCAGGGGATGGCTACACCTTC. This gives the protein CAWTSGDGYTF. This rearrangement joins TRBV30 to TRBJ1-2, with a tentative D call TRBD1 (6 bases). The germline V and J ends were trimmed by 4 bases and 6 bases, with 9 bases remaining between them. The CDR3 runs to 11 residues. CDR1 and CDR2 (germline): GTSNPN, SVGIG (reference sequence).

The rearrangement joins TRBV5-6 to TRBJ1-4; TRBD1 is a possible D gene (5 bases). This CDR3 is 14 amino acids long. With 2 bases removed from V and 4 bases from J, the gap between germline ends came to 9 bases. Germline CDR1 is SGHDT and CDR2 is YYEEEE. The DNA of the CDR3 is TGTGCCAGCAGCTTTAAGGGGAATAATGAAAAACTGTTTTTT. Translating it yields CASSFKGNNEKLFF. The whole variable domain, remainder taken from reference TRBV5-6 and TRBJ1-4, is DAGVTQSPTHLIKTRGQQVTLRCSPKSGHDTVSWYQQALGQGPQFIFQYYEEEERQRGNFPDRFSGHQFPNYSSELNVNALLLGDSALYLCASSFKGNNEKLFFGSGTQLSVL.

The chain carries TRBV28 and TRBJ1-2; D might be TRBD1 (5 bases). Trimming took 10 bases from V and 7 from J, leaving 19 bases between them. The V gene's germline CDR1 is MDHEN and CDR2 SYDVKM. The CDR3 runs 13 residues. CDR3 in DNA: TGTGCCACCTCCTGGGGCATCTCAGGTGGCTACACCTTC. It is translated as CATSWGISGGYTF.

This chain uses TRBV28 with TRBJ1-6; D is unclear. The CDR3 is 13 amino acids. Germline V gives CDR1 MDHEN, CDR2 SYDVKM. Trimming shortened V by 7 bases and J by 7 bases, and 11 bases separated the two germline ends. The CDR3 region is CASNPVGNSPLHF. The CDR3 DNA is TGTGCCAGCAACCCCGTCGGGAATTCACCCCTCCACTTT.

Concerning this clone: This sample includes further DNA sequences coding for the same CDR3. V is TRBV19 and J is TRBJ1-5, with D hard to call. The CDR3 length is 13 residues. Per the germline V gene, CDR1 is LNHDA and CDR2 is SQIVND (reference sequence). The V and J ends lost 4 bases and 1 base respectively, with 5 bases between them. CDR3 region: CASSRVSNQPQHF. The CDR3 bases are TGTGCCAGTAGTAGGGTAAGCAATCAGCCCCAGCATTTT.

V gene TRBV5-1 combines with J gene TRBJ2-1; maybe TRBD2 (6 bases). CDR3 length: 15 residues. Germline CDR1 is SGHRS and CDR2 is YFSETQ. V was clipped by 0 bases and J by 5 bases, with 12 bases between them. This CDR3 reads CASSLGLAMNNEQFF. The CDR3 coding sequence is TGCGCCAGCAGCTTGGGTCTAGCGATGAACAATGAGCAGTTCTTC.